What follows are 26 T cell receptor beta chains derived from one specimen sequenced in a study of CD8 T cells in Susac syndrome. An amount of RNA that ranged from roughly 0.45 to 1 ug was reverse transcribed with random hexamers. TCRdb used MiXCR to reprocess the immunoSEQ multiplex PCR reads, holding one entry per CDR3 protein. The table shows 67,000 or so distinct CDR3 sequences, with around 93% occurring only once. Sequenced sample: CD4+ T cells from PBMCs. Receptors were obtained from a human donor with Susac syndrome.

The chain employs TRBV6-6 and TRBJ1-2; tentative D call: TRBD1 (5 bases). V dropped 6 bases and J dropped 6 bases, with 17 bases sitting between them. This CDR3 contains 14 residues. The germline V gene encodes CDR1 MNHNY and CDR2 SVGAGI (reference sequence). The CDR3 bases are TGTGCCAGCAGAAGGACATCCCTGGGGGATGGCTACACCTTC. Its protein is CASRRTSLGDGYTF.

This rearrangement joins TRBV6-5 to TRBJ2-6; 7 positions agree with TRBD1. Germline V lookup: CDR1 MNHEY, CDR2 SVGAGI. The CDR3 extends over 15 amino acids. Trimming at V came to 6 bases and at J to 0 bases, leaving 2 bases not matched to a gene. CDR3 in amino acids: CASSHRGSGANVLTF. DNA for the CDR3: TGTGCCAGCAGCCACAGGGGCTCTGGGGCCAACGTCCTGACTTTC.

The J gene is TRBJ2-7, the V gene TRBV7-2, with D perhaps being TRBD1 or TRBD2 (6 bases each). The germline V gene encodes CDR1 SGHTA and CDR2 FQGNSA. Deletions cut 5 bases from V and 4 bases from J, with 15 bases between. The CDR3 has 14 residues. The CDR3 DNA reads as TGTGCCAGCAGCCCGCTGGGGGGCAGGTACGAGCAGTACTTC. This codes for CASSPLGGRYEQYF.

The chain links TRBV12-3 or TRBV12-4 to TRBJ2-1; a possible D gene is TRBD1 (6 bases). Trimming took off 2 bases at V and 0 bases at J, with 8 bases between the two ends. The CDR3 is 15 residues long. The CDR3 DNA is TGTGCCAGCAGTTTAAGGGGGAGCTCCTACAATGAGCAGTTCTTC. Translating it yields CASSLRGSSYNEQFF.

This rearrangement joins TRBV20-1 to TRBJ2-7, with 7 nucleotides matching TRBD2. The CDR3 length is 15 residues. Germline-derived CDR1 and CDR2 are DFQATT and SNEGSKA (reference sequence). Unmatched junction bases numbered 13, after V lost 5 bases and J lost 3 bases. The CDR3 loop is CSAGPGGSLDYEQYF. CDR3 coding DNA: TGCAGTGCTGGGCCTGGCGGGAGTCTAGACTACGAGCAGTACTTC.

This chain connects TRBV5-1 to TRBJ1-2, with D maybe TRBD1 (6 bases). CDR1 is SGHRS and CDR2 is YFSETQ in the germline V gene. The CDR3 spans 16 residues. Trimming took off 2 bases at V and 6 bases at J, with 20 bases between the two ends. This chain's CDR3 is CASSFYPRQETNGYTF. CDR3 coding DNA: TGCGCCAGCAGCTTCTACCCGCGACAGGAGACGAATGGCTACACCTTC.

This clonotype was seen only a few times. The chain is built from TRBV6-1 and TRBJ1-2; the D is unclear. Trimming removed 6 bases at V and 1 base at J, with 9 bases between. This CDR3 is built from 13 residues. Germline-derived CDR1 and CDR2 are MNHNS and SASEGT. The CDR3 sequence is CASRTSRNYGYTF. The CDR3 nucleotides read TGTGCCAGCAGGACGAGCCGTAACTATGGCTACACCTTC.

On this clonotype itself: The CDR3 does not end in the conserved phenylalanine or tryptophan, so this is likely a read error. The gene calls are TRBV14 and TRBJ2-1; D possibly uses TRBD1 or TRBD2 (5 bases each). The CDR3 runs to 14 residues. V lost 4 bases to trimming and J lost 4 bases, with 11 bases between them. The V gene's germline CDR1 is SGHDN and CDR2 FVKESK. CDR3 residues: CASSPGANYNEQFL. CDR3 sequence (DNA): TGTGCCAGCAGCCCCGGGGCAAATTACAATGAGCAGTTCCTC.

V gene TRBV20-1 combines with J gene TRBJ2-1, with 8 bases aligning to TRBD2. V shed 6 bases and J 3 bases; nucleotides not matched to a gene: 10. The CDR3 spans 15 residues. CDR1 is DFQATT and CDR2 is SNEGSKA in the germline V gene (reference sequence). In DNA form, the CDR3 reads TGCAGTGCCAGTACACGGGAGGGCCACTACAATGAGCAGTTCTTC. Its translation is CSASTREGHYNEQFF.

This clonotype was seen only once. The chain joins TRBV30 to TRBJ2-7, with 9 bases aligning to TRBD2. Unmatched junction bases numbered 3, after V lost 0 bases and J lost 0 bases. The CDR3 runs to 15 residues. Germline CDR1 and CDR2: GTSNPN and SVGIG (reference sequence). The CDR3 here is CAWSVASGDSYEQYF. DNA for the CDR3: TGTGCCTGGAGTGTCGCTAGCGGGGACTCCTACGAGCAGTACTTC.

J is TRBJ1-2 and V is TRBV11-2; D unclear. The CDR3 contains 13 residues. Per germline, CDR1 SGHAT and CDR2 FQNNGV. The V end was cut by 0 bases, the J end by 8 bases, with 10 bases between. The CDR3 DNA sequence: TGTGCCAGCAGCTTAGATCGGAGGCTCGGCTACACCTTC. Its protein is CASSLDRRLGYTF.

V is TRBV25-1 and J is TRBJ2-3; 13 bases align to TRBD2. CDR1 and CDR2 (germline): MGHDK, SYGVNS. V lost 5 bases to trimming and J lost 1 base; unmatched junction nucleotides: 6. This CDR3 spans 17 amino acids. The CDR3 spells CASSIWGTSGGTDTQYF. The CDR3 nucleotides are TGTGCCAGCAGTATCTGGGGGACTAGCGGGGGCACAGATACGCAGTATTTT.

The chain is built from TRBV4-3 and TRBJ2-7; 8 positions match TRBD2. Germline V CDR1 and CDR2: LGHNA, YSLEER. The CDR3 is 14 amino acids. Trimming cost V 0 bases and J 7 bases; bases outside gene matches: 5. The CDR3 coding sequence is TGCGCCAGCAGCCAAGAATCGGCTAGCGGGGAGCAGTACTTC. Protein product: CASSQESASGEQYF.

The chain couples TRBV7-2 to TRBJ2-7, with 8 positions matching TRBD1. V gave up 6 bases and J gave up 2 bases; unmatched junction bases: 9. The V gene's germline CDR1 is SGHTA and CDR2 FQGNSA. This CDR3 is 15 amino acids long. CDR3 protein: CASRQRTGPTYEQYF. CDR3 bases: TGTGCCAGCAGACAAAGGACAGGGCCAACCTACGAGCAGTACTTC.

This chain links TRBV4-1 with TRBJ2-1; no clear D. Per germline, CDR1 MGHRA and CDR2 YSYEKL. This CDR3 region has 16 residues. Trimming shortened V by 1 base and J by 0 bases, and 10 bases separated the two germline ends. This chain's CDR3 is CASSQVNLISYNEQFF. The DNA of the CDR3 is TGCGCCAGCAGCCAAGTTAATCTCATCTCCTACAATGAGCAGTTCTTC.

The table lists this clonotype with a count of one. This chain uses TRBV14 with TRBJ2-2, with D possibly matching TRBD1 (5 bases). Trimming removed 1 base from V and 14 bases from J, with 14 bases in between. This CDR3 is built from 13 residues. The germline V gene has CDR1 SGHDN and CDR2 FVKESK. The CDR3 sequence: CASSQVFAGSLFF. The CDR3 coding sequence is TGTGCCAGCAGCCAAGTTTTTGCAGGGTCCCTGTTTTTT.

The chain carries TRBV18 and TRBJ1-1; D not resolved. The CDR3 contains 15 residues. Germline V gene lookup returns CDR1 KGHSH and CDR2 LQKENI. V was pared by 3 bases and J by 3 bases, with 14 bases between. This chain's CDR3 is CASSPGSSKYTEAFF. DNA for the CDR3: TGTGCCAGCTCACCGGGATCGTCAAAGTACACTGAAGCTTTCTTT.

This chain connects TRBV6-5 to TRBJ1-5, with 9 bases lining up with TRBD1. J gave up 7 bases and V 7 bases, and 11 bases lay outside the gene matches. Germline V gene data show CDR1 as MNHEY and CDR2 as SVGAGI. The CDR3 has 15 residues. The CDR3 DNA reads as TGTGCCAGCAATCCGGGACAGGGAATAGGGCAGCCCCAGCATTTT. This sequence encodes CASNPGQGIGQPQHF.

The CDR3: CASSRQGARTGELFF. The CDR3 nucleotides are TGTGCCAGCAGCCGCCAGGGGGCGAGGACCGGGGAGCTGTTTTTT. The genes are TRBV5-4 and TRBJ2-2; 8 positions agree with TRBD1. The germline V gene has CDR1 SGHNT and CDR2 YYREEE (reference sequence). The length of the CDR3 is 15 residues. Trimming removed 4 bases from V and 5 bases from J; junction bases left unmatched: 7. Full variable domain (remainder filled in from reference TRBV5-4 and TRBJ2-2): ETGVTQSPTHLIKTRGQQVTLRCSSQSGHNTVSWYQQALGQGPQFIFQYYREEENGRGNFPPRFSGLQFPNYSSELNVNALELDDSALYLCASSRQGARTGELFFGEGSRLTVL.

The gene calls are TRBV30 and TRBJ1-1; D gene uncertain. CDR1 GTSNPN and CDR2 SVGIG come from the germline V gene (reference sequence). Trimming took off 0 bases at V and 1 base at J, with 6 bases between the two ends. This CDR3 spans 13 amino acids. For the CDR3, the DNA is TGTGCCTGGAGTGTACGGAGGAACACTGAAGCTTTCTTT. Its translation: CAWSVRRNTEAFF.

Regarding this clonotype: The germline gene is not matched at one end of the junction; a read error may be the cause. The CDR3 region is CARSLFGGAGETQYF. In DNA, the CDR3 is TGTGCCCGCAGCTTGTTCGGGGGGGCGGGAGAGACCCAGTACTTC. This chain connects TRBV5-6 to TRBJ2-5, with 8 bases matching TRBD2. The CDR3 loop spans 15 amino acids. The germline CDR1 and CDR2 sequences are SGHDT and YYEEEE.

The count of this clonotype is one. The V call is TRBV21-1, the J call TRBJ2-7; the table's D call of TRBD1 was not tested on the DNA. TRBV21-1 is termed a pseudogene. The CDR3 sequence is 10 residues long. This CDR3 is CASQAHEQYF. The CDR3 nucleotides are TGTGCCAGCCAGGCGCACGAGCAGTACTTC.

V gene TRBV7-6 combines with J gene TRBJ2-2, with 8 bases that match TRBD1. The germline CDR1 and CDR2 sequences are SGHVS and FNYEAQ. This CDR3 is built from 16 residues. V shed 5 bases and J 2 bases; nucleotides not matched to a gene: 7. CDR3 DNA sequence: TGTGCCAGCAGCCCCCGGACAGGGTACAACACCGGGGAGCTGTTTTTT. It yields the protein CASSPRTGYNTGELFF.

The chain combines TRBV7-2 with TRBJ2-7; D uncertain. V was pared by 0 bases and J by 1 base, with 7 bases between. The V gene's germline CDR1 is SGHTA and CDR2 FQGNSA. CDR3 length: 14 residues. The CDR3 DNA is TGTGCCAGCAGCTTAGCGGCAGGATCCTACGAGCAGTACTTC. Residues: CASSLAAGSYEQYF. Full variable domain (remainder filled in from reference TRBV7-2 and TRBJ2-7): GAGVSQSPSNKVTEKGKDVELRCDPISGHTALYWYRQSLGQGLEFLIYFQGNSAPDKSGLPSDRFSAERTGGSVSTLTIQRTQQEDSAVYLCASSLAAGSYEQYFGPGTRLTVT.

CDR3 sequence: CASTRTSGGAREQYF. The DNA for the CDR3 is TGTGCCAGCACCAGGACTAGCGGGGGGGCAAGGGAGCAGTACTTC. The chain recombines TRBV7-2 with TRBJ2-7, with TRBD2 identical over 15 bases. V was pared by 7 bases and J by 7 bases, with 8 bases of the junction left unmatched. Germline V gene data show CDR1 as SGHTA and CDR2 as FQGNSA. There are 15 residues in the CDR3.

V and J are TRBV4-1 and TRBJ1-5; TRBD1 aligns across 7 bases. CDR1 MGHRA and CDR2 YSYEKL come from the germline V gene. With 0 bases clipped from V and 2 bases from J, the junction kept 4 bases outside the gene matches. The CDR3 covers 16 residues. CDR3: CASSQDRGEGNQPQHF. In DNA, the CDR3 is TGCGCCAGCAGCCAAGACAGGGGGGAAGGCAATCAGCCCCAGCATTTT.